What follows are 22 T cell receptor beta chains derived from one specimen sequenced in a study of OX40 agonist ivuxolimab in advanced cancers. Profiling relied on immunoSEQ multiplex PCR, and the TCRdb table lists in-frame clones only, not all of them. The sample has some 65,000 clones; around 87% are singletons. The sequenced sample was CD4+ or CD8+ T cells sorted from blood, obtained in a trial of the OX40 agonist ivuxolimab. The receptor source for this set is an adult with an advanced solid tumor such as melanoma, head and neck, liver or kidney cancer.

The chain has TRBV19 and TRBJ1-5; D remains unclear. The V end lost 0 bases, the J end lost 0 bases, and 6 bases lay between the germline ends. CDR1 is LNHDA, CDR2 SQIVND, per germline (reference sequence). CDR3 length: 15 amino acids. The CDR3 nucleotides read TGTGCCAGTAGTATAGAAGGTTATAGCAATCAGCCCCAGCATTTT. Protein sequence: CASSIEGYSNQPQHF.

The chain carries TRBV6-1 and TRBJ2-7; D ambiguous. The germline CDR1 and CDR2 sequences are MNHNS and SASEGT. CDR3 length: 14 amino acids. The ends were cut back, 2 bases at V and 2 bases at J, with 10 bases in the middle. CDR3 nucleotides: TGTGCCAGCAGTGAACTATCGGTTACCTACGAGCAGTACTTC. Amino acid sequence: CASSELSVTYEQYF.

The V and J genes are TRBV7-9 and TRBJ2-1; 7 bases match TRBD2. CDR3 size: 16 residues. Germline V gene data show CDR1 as SEHNR and CDR2 as FQNEAQ (reference sequence). V shed 1 base and J 8 bases; nucleotides not matched to a gene: 11. Here the CDR3 reads CASSLGPREAGDEQFF. CDR3 coding DNA: TGTGCCAGCAGCTTAGGGCCCCGGGAGGCCGGGGATGAGCAGTTCTTC.

The chain is built from TRBV4-3 and TRBJ2-5; TRBD1 agrees at 11 bases. Germline assignment: CDR1 LGHNA and CDR2 YSLEER. Germline trimming cut 5 bases from V and 7 bases from J; bases unmatched to any gene: 12. The CDR3 sequence is 16 residues long. DNA of the CDR3: TGCGCCAGCAGCAAGGACCGGGACAGGGGGATTGCGACCCAGTACTTC. Translating it yields CASSKDRDRGIATQYF.

This clone is a singleton in its sample. The chain has TRBV5-1 and TRBJ2-5; D may match TRBD1 or TRBD2 (6 bases each). In germline, CDR1 is SGHRS, CDR2 YFSETQ. Deletions cut 1 base from V and 1 base from J, with 14 bases between. The CDR3 covers 16 residues. Here the CDR3 reads CASSLSGAKLQETQYF. As DNA, the CDR3 is TGCGCCAGCAGCTTGTCGGGGGCGAAGCTCCAAGAGACCCAGTACTTC.

The genes are TRBV9 and TRBJ2-4; 8 bases align to TRBD1. With V trimmed by 4 bases and J by 6 bases, 9 bases remained unmatched. Per germline, CDR1 SGDLS and CDR2 YYNGEE. The CDR3 spans 15 residues. Here the CDR3 DNA reads TGTGCCAGCAGCCCAGGCGACAGGGGAGCAAACATTCAGTACTTC. This codes for CASSPGDRGANIQYF.

The V and J genes are TRBV11-3 and TRBJ2-3; maybe TRBD2 (6 bases). Germline V gives CDR1 SGHNT, CDR2 YENEEA. The germline V and J ends were trimmed by 5 bases and 1 base, with 13 bases remaining between them. The CDR3 extends over 15 amino acids. The CDR3 sequence: CASSTTGAGTDTQYF. The CDR3 DNA is TGTGCCAGCAGCACCACGGGAGCGGGCACAGATACGCAGTATTTT. The entire variable domain, with the rest obtained from reference TRBV11-3 and TRBJ2-3, is as follows: EAGVVQSPRYKIIEKKQPVAFWCNPISGHNTLYWYLQNLGQGPELLIRYENEEAVDDSQLPKDRFSAERLKGVDSTLKIQPAELGDSAVYLCASSTTGAGTDTQYFGPGTRLTVL.

The chain couples TRBV19 to TRBJ2-3; 8 bases map to TRBD2. The CDR3 has 14 amino acids. CDR1 LNHDA and CDR2 SQIVND come from the germline V gene (reference sequence). Trimming cost V 6 bases and J 1 base; bases outside gene matches: 3. CDR3 residues: CASRRAGGTDTQYF. The CDR3 region has the DNA TGTGCCAGTAGGCGAGCGGGGGGCACAGATACGCAGTATTTT.

V and J are TRBV6-5 and TRBJ1-1, with D uncertain. Deletions cut 5 bases from V and 6 bases from J, with 16 bases between. The CDR3 is 14 amino acids. Per germline, CDR1 MNHEY and CDR2 SVGAGI. The CDR3 nucleotides read TGTGCCAGCAGTATTACCAGTGGTTTCGCTGAAGCTTTCTTT. This sequence encodes CASSITSGFAEAFF.

CDR3: CATSKGQSPPGELFF. CDR3 nucleotides: TGTGCCACATCAAAGGGACAGTCACCCCCCGGGGAGCTGTTTTTT. The chain carries TRBV28 and TRBJ2-2, with 7 bases that match TRBD1. Germline loops: CDR1 MDHEN, CDR2 SYDVKM. The J segment lost 6 bases and the V segment lost 10 bases, leaving 14 bases of the junction unmatched. The length of the CDR3 is 15 residues. Variable domain in full (rest from reference TRBV28 and TRBJ2-2): DVKVTQSSRYLVKRTGEKVFLECVQDMDHENMFWYRQDPGLGLRLIYFSYDVKMKEKGDIPEGYSVSREKKERFSLILESASTNQTSMYLCATSKGQSPPGELFFGEGSRLTVL.

In DNA, the CDR3 is TGTGCCAGCAGTCCGGGACAGGGGCGCGCTGGGGCCAACGTCCTGACTTTC. Residues: CASSPGQGRAGANVLTF. The chain carries TRBV9 and TRBJ2-6; 10 positions agree with TRBD1. The CDR3 extends over 17 amino acids. J was trimmed by 2 bases and V by 5 bases; bases with no gene match: 7. Per the germline V gene, CDR1 is SGDLS and CDR2 is YYNGEE.

The gene calls are TRBV6-6 and TRBJ2-2; no reliable D call. The germline V gene has CDR1 MNHNY and CDR2 SVGAGI (reference sequence). V shed 6 bases and J shed 6 bases, with 14 bases lying between them. This CDR3 is built from 14 residues. CDR3 nucleotide sequence: TGTGCCAGCAGGATATACTCCAAAGCCGGGGAGCTGTTTTTT. Translation gives CASRIYSKAGELFF.

The rearrangement joins TRBV5-1 to TRBJ1-1; the D is unclear. V gave up 4 bases and J gave up 3 bases, with 16 bases separating them. Germline CDR1 is SGHRS and CDR2 is YFSETQ. The CDR3 runs 15 residues. The DNA of the CDR3 is TGCGCCAGCAGCCCGAGACGTCCATCAGACACTGAAGCTTTCTTT. Its translation: CASSPRRPSDTEAFF. Variable domain in full (rest from reference TRBV5-1 and TRBJ1-1): KAGVTQTPRYLIKTRGQQVTLSCSPISGHRSVSWYQQTPGQGLQFLFEYFSETQRNKGNFPGRFSGRQFSNSRSEMNVSTLELGDSALYLCASSPRRPSDTEAFFGQGTRLTVV.

The chain couples TRBV5-3 to TRBJ1-2; 8 bases map to TRBD1. TRBV5-3 is classed as an ORF, of uncertain function. The CDR3 contains 15 residues. V dropped 0 bases and J dropped 6; count of bases not matched to a gene: 7. CDR3 loop: CARSLGPGTGNGYTF. Here the CDR3 DNA reads TGTGCCAGAAGCTTGGGCCCCGGGACAGGTAATGGCTACACCTTC.

V usage is TRBV7-9 and J usage is TRBJ2-5, with D tentatively TRBD1 or TRBD2 (5 bases each). Trimming cost V 5 bases and J 3 bases, with 10 bases left between them. Germline loops: CDR1 SEHNR, CDR2 FQNEAQ (reference sequence). The CDR3 covers 13 residues. The CDR3 here is CASSVRDEETQYF. CDR3 DNA: TGTGCCAGCAGCGTCCGGGACGAAGAGACCCAGTACTTC.

The chain is built from TRBV18 and TRBJ2-3, with 11 bases fitting TRBD2. Germline V lookup: CDR1 KGHSH, CDR2 LQKENI. This CDR3 comprises 17 residues. The V and J ends lost 0 bases and 2 bases, in that order; junction bases with no gene match: 4. CDR3 in DNA: TGTGCCAGCTCACCACCTAGCGGGGGGGCCACCACAGATACGCAGTATTTT. It translates to CASSPPSGGATTDTQYF.

This chain uses TRBV18 with TRBJ1-2, with 8 positions matching TRBD1. The ends lost 3 bases at V and 7 bases at J; junction bases unmatched: 16. CDR3 size: 17 residues. CDR1 is KGHSH and CDR2 is LQKENI in the germline V gene. The CDR3 region is CASSPEQGGPLRSGYTF. The CDR3 bases are TGTGCCAGCTCACCGGAACAGGGGGGACCGCTCCGGAGTGGCTACACCTTC.

This chain joins TRBV6-5 and TRBJ2-7; a possible D gene is TRBD2 (6 bases). Per the germline V gene, CDR1 is MNHEY and CDR2 is SVGAGI. The CDR3 spans 13 residues. The germline V and J ends were trimmed by 2 bases and 6 bases, with 11 bases remaining between them. This CDR3 is CASSYGNGGEQYF. The CDR3 coding sequence is TGTGCCAGCAGTTACGGGAACGGGGGCGAGCAGTACTTC.

The rearrangement joins TRBV20-1 to TRBJ2-5; D gene ambiguous. The CDR3 loop spans 10 amino acids. Germline V gives CDR1 DFQATT, CDR2 SNEGSKA (reference sequence). The ends were cut back, 7 bases at V and 2 bases at J, with 5 bases in the middle. Here the CDR3 reads CSVYQETQYF. Written as DNA, the CDR3 is TGCAGTGTATATCAAGAGACCCAGTACTTC.

This clone was recorded only once. The V call is TRBV7-2, the J call TRBJ2-5, with D tentatively TRBD2 (6 bases). CDR3 length equals 16 residues. Germline V CDR1 and CDR2: SGHTA, FQGNSA. V lost 1 base and J lost 4, with 16 bases in between. CDR3 region: CASSLGGKRAGETQYF. The CDR3 nucleotides are TGTGCCAGCAGCTTAGGTGGCAAGCGAGCGGGAGAGACCCAGTACTTC.

The V gene is TRBV7-9, the J gene TRBJ2-5; a weak D match, TRBD1 (5 bases). Deletions cut 10 bases from V and 5 bases from J, with 20 bases between. Germline values: CDR1 SEHNR, CDR2 FQNEAQ (reference sequence). The CDR3 sequence is 14 residues long. CDR3 in amino acids: CAIPANQGVETQYF. DNA for the CDR3: TGTGCCATCCCAGCGAATCAAGGGGTGGAGACCCAGTACTTC.

The chain carries TRBV7-9 and TRBJ2-2; D uncertain. Germline CDR1 reads SEHNR; CDR2 reads FQNEAQ (reference sequence). The CDR3 sequence is 14 residues long. Trimming took off 3 bases at V and 1 base at J, with 6 bases between the two ends. The CDR3 DNA sequence: TGTGCCAGCAGCTTGGACCAGAACACCGGGGAGCTGTTTTTT. It translates to CASSLDQNTGELFF.